This is a list of T cell receptor beta chains from one sample in a study of cytomegalovirus exposure and HLA in healthy donors. Generated by immunoSEQ multiplex PCR, the TCRdb table keeps only in-frame clones and is missing some. Here the sample spans 150,000 to 200,000 clones, roughly 84% being singletons. The material sequenced was PBMCs. These receptors were obtained from a boy aged 2 to 10 in good health and CMV-seronegative. CDR3s include the opening cysteine and the closing phenylalanine or tryptophan.

cdr3_aa	j_call	v_call
CASSLFPRVAGRNTIYF	TRBJ1-3	TRBV7-9
CASSSRGFGEAFF	TRBJ1-1	TRBV19
CASAPSGSDYEQYF	TRBJ2-7	TRBV28
CASSILGTSGRAGELFF	TRBJ2-2	TRBV19
CASRTGTGFEKLFF	TRBJ1-4	TRBV6-5
CASSSNTGSTGELFF	TRBJ2-2	TRBV7-9
CASSSTGNSGYGYTF	TRBJ1-2	TRBV6-6
CASSLEGFNQPQHF	TRBJ1-5	TRBV7-9
CATSGQGPTEAFF	TRBJ1-1	TRBV15
CASSNKYEQFF	TRBJ2-1	TRBV19